This paragraph covers one T cell receptor (beta chain) sequence. The table lists this clone with a count of one. Its antigen specificity is not known. Base-call qualities are not available, and no considerably larger clone is one nucleotide away. This record comes from a study of cytomegalovirus exposure and HLA in healthy donors (dated by TCRdb to about 2017). About the investigation overall: An earlier analysis of more than 550 of the donors reported under 300 Gb of sequence data and 90 million to 120 million unique TCR beta sequences obtained from about 179 million T cells. Approximately 300 gigabases of sequencing data and around 80 million unique TCR sequences made up an early release that covered several hundred HLA-typed donors. Of the 300 to 450 genotyped donors, roughly 80% were placed in the genetic ancestry cluster associated with self-reported Caucasian donors. The study aimed to test whether signatures of past pathogen exposure could be identified by cataloging public T cell receptors. The T cell repertoires of 666 subjects were profiled by immunosequencing and related to cytomegalovirus serostatus. Along with the approximately 650-subject first cohort, a separate validation cohort of over a hundred different subjects was used. High-throughput TCR immunosequencing, statistical association of individual TCRs with disease status, and machine learning were combined to predict cytomegalovirus infection status. A later analysis re-analyzed previously published TCR beta repertoires from approximately 700 donors and added high-resolution HLA genotyping to study TCR occurrence patterns. In the later analysis, no new phenotypic data were used to find candidate immune exposures; instead, reliance was placed on TCR beta sequences and their occurrence across donors. An earlier analysis of some 500 of the donors applied high-throughput TCR beta sequencing to assess whether each TCR beta V gene segment acted as functional or pseudogenic. Donor age, sex, ethnicity and CMV serostatus were compiled alongside the repertoire data. A later genetic analysis used genome-wide SNP genotypes for about 60% of the roughly 700 donors, treating that subset as a discovery cohort. All discovery cohort repertoires had been generated on a single sequencing platform. Class I and class II HLA loci were covered by the typing at four-digit resolution. The number of donors typed differed by locus, with 629-630 for A, B, C, DRB1 and DQB1, 522 for DQA1, under 610 for DPA1, and around 430 for DPB1. Several DR-DQ haplotypes were treated as single units for association and clustering because of strong linkage in the cohort. On average, 235,054 unique TCR beta nucleotide sequences were sequenced per donor among a few hundred genotyped donors of the cohort, with about 19% of those sequences being non-productive. Findings and caveats that apply to the study as a whole: Linkage disequilibrium might explain the correlated functional status among segregating V segments, but an unknown experimental factor could not be excluded. In vitro tests confirmed that a few of the cytomegalovirus-associated TCR beta chains recognize cytomegalovirus antigens. Seventeen rarely observed V segments, including chromosome 9 orphons, were excluded from the earlier analysis of approximately 500 of the donors because counts were too low. A later analysis associated 16,951 TCR beta sequences with specific HLA alleles at a false discovery rate of 0.05. Some IMGT-functional V segments, including TRBV6-2 and TRBV6-3, could not be distinguished by the 87-base-pair reads and were therefore excluded. A further reported finding was that TCR beta sequences accurately predicted the HLA-A and HLA-B alleles for most subjects in the first cohort. The authors suggested that the approach could potentially be extended to other disease states and immunological phenotypes. In a later analysis, HLA-associated TCR beta chains were found to be more clonally expanded and to have lower generation probabilities than equally common non-associated chains. Broadly in line with IMGT annotations, most TCR beta V segments showed up in productive rearrangements about 90% or about 30% of the time in an earlier analysis of roughly 590 of the donors. While some public TCRs were present in many individuals, most TCR sequences turned up only very rarely across donors. Only TCR beta chains were sequenced in this cohort, and the absence of alpha or paired-chain data limited detectable features. In a later genetic analysis, fewer N-insertions in productive TCRs were reported among donors in an Asian-associated ancestry cluster than the approximately 710-donor mean. According to a later analysis, TCR association rates differed among HLA loci, with DRB1 alleles showing the most associated TCRs and HLA-C alleles showing the fewest. An association between a missense DCLRE1C variant and V-gene and J-gene trimming of TCR beta chains was found in a later genetic analysis and replicated in an independent cohort. A cluster of highly shared sequence variants was judged likely to be a technical artifact of the sequencing pipeline. For the cohort, immune exposure information was limited to CMV serostatus. Cytomegalovirus status was reported to be diagnosed by the classifier with high specificity and sensitivity in both the original and validation cohorts. The presence/absence analyses assumed that sequencing depth was roughly uniform across donors, and that assumption may not be true. According to a later analysis, most CMV-associated TCR beta chains appeared to be HLA-restricted, and the HLA associations seemed to be driven largely by CMV exposure. Several of the top co-occurrence clusters appeared to be linked to parvovirus B19, influenza, CMV and Epstein-Barr virus, according to a later analysis. Because HLA typing was unavailable for some donors at each locus, only the typed subset was used in association tests. Strong co-occurrence of HLA alleles, especially DR and DQ, made assigning TCR associations to individual alleles difficult. A total of around 150 TCR beta chains were listed by the study as associated with cytomegalovirus.

There are 13 amino acids in the CDR3, from cysteine to phenylalanine inclusive. Only the CDR3 DNA is retained, 39 bases long and in frame from the first base. The germline V and J ends show losses of 8 bases and 3 bases respectively, and no gene match explains 3 bases of the junction. Per the germline V gene (reference sequence), LNHDA is the CDR1 and SQIVND is the CDR2. The cohort consisted of 600 or so healthy bone marrow donors. All cohort members were sampled while nominally healthy, although unrecorded immune exposures were likely present. The donor tested CMV seropositive, placing the donor among the 289 seropositive members of the cohort. Each donor provided a peripheral blood sample, and peripheral blood mononuclear cells were used for TCR beta sequencing. The Qiagen DNeasy Blood Extraction Kit was used to extract genomic DNA from the blood cell samples. The library was made by the immunoSEQ multiplex PCR assay. For the multiplex PCR, a mixture combining 60 forward primers for TCR Vbeta segments and 13 reverse primers for TCR Jbeta segments was used. Amplification of the CDR3 region of rearranged TCR beta genes was performed with a multiplex PCR assay on genomic DNA. The amplified TCR beta libraries were sequenced on the Illumina HiSeq System as 87-base-pair reads. Turning to the authors' computational methods: A later analysis tallied roughly 80 million unique TCR beta chains across the approximately 670 repertoires, and about 10 million of those chains were shared by two or more donors. Raw reads were error-corrected and collapsed into unique sequences with a nearest-neighbor algorithm that merged closely related sequences to remove PCR and sequencing errors. Alignment of CDR3 sequences to IMGT reference sequences was used to assign V, D and J gene segments. For a sequence to be retained, a match of at least six nucleotides was required to both a V gene segment and a J gene segment. A rearrangement was called productive if the CDR3 had no stop codons and remained in frame with V and J, and every other rearrangement was called non-productive. Following IMGT convention, CDR3 was defined as the stretch from the second conserved V-encoded cysteine up to the conserved J-encoded phenylalanine. Sequences without an unambiguous match to a single V gene segment were excluded from the earlier analysis of about 600 of the donors. An earlier analysis of fewer than 750 of the donors classified V segments as functional when productive rearrangements were above 56.7% and as segregating when the standard deviation between donors was above 5%. A statistical classification framework was built to diagnose cytomegalovirus status from the catalog of TCR beta chain sequences. A later analysis assigned V and J genes by comparing TCR nucleotide sequences with IMGT/GENE-DB human TR gene sequences. In a later analysis, CDR3 sequences and most-parsimonious VDJ recombination scenarios were assigned using the TCRdist pipeline. A later analysis defined each TCR beta chain by its CDR3 amino acid sequence plus V-gene family, and excluded reads lacking a unique V-gene family. As a way to deal with suspected cross-contamination and a sequencing artifact, a later analysis dropped roughly 600 nucleotide sequences that were highly shared and had low generation probability. In a later analysis, a clonal expansion index was calculated for each public chain from normalized within-repertoire ranks of inferred template counts. In a later analysis, generation probabilities were computed using a VDJ recombination model fitted to out-of-frame rearrangements, and the results were checked against IGoR. A later analysis scored TCR-TCR, TCR-HLA and TCR-CMV co-occurrence with hypergeometric tests, applying a repertoire-size bias correction to TCR pairs. A later analysis estimated false discovery rates by permuting HLA or CMV assignments 20 times. A later analysis grouped co-occurring TCRs with DBSCAN, adding TCRdist sequence similarity when clustering within HLA-allele-positive subsets. Repertoires with fewer than 30,000 or more than 120,000 public chains were left out of co-occurrence clustering, as were roughly five repertoires with anomalous nucleotide sharing. Entries here come from immuneACCESS through TCRdb and include only in-frame sequences with V and J called. Some clones fail to appear in such tables; in the studies checked, an unresolved V gene covers under half of the shortfall, and the cause of the remainder is unknown. V and J calls and clone size come straight from that table; D and trimming were deduced from the DNA. Counted in this sample were 200,000 to 250,000 clones; over 80% of them appeared once. The ten largest clones capture around 5.7% of the sample.

The V and J segments used are TRBV19 and TRBJ1-2, and TRBD1 aligns with 10 junction nucleotides. This clonotype was obtained from a middle-aged woman in good health and CMV-seropositive. Input material: PBMCs. The base sequence is TGTGCCAGTCTGGACAGGGGGTACTATGGCTACACCTTC. Its protein product is CASLDRGYYGYTF.